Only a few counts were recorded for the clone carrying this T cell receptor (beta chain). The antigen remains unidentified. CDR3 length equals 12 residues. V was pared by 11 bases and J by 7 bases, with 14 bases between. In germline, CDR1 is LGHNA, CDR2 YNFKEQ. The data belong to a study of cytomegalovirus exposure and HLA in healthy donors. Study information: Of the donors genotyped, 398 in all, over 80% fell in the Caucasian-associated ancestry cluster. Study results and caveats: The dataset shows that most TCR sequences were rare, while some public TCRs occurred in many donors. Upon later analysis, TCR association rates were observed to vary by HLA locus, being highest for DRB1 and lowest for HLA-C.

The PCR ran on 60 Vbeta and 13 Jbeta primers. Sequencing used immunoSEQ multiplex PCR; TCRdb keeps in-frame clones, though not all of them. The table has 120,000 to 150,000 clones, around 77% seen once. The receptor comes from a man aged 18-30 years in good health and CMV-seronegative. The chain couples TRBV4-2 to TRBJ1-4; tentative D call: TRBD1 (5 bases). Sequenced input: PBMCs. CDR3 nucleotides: TGTGCCGGGGGGGGGACTGGTGAAAAACTGTTTTTT. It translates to CAGGGTGEKLFF.